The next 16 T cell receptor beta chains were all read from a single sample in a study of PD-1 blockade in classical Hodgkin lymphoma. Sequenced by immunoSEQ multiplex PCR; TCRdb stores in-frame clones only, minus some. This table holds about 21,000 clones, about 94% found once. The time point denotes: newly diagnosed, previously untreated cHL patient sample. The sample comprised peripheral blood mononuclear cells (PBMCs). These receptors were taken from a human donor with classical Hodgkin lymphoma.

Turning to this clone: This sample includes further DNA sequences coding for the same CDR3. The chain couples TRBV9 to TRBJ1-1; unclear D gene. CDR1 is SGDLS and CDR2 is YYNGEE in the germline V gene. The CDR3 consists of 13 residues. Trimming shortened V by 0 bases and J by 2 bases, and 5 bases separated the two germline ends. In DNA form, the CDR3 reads TGTGCCAGCAGCGTAGATGGTAACACTGAAGCTTTCTTT. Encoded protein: CASSVDGNTEAFF. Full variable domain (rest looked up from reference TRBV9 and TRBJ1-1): DSGVTQTPKHLITATGQRVTLRCSPRSGDLSVYWYQQSLDQGLQFLIQYYNGEERAKGNILERFSAQQFPDLHSELNLSSLELGDSALYFCASSVDGNTEAFFGQGTRLTVV.

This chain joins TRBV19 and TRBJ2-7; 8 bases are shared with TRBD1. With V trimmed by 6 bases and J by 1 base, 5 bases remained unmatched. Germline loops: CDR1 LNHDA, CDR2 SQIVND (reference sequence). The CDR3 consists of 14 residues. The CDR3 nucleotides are TGTGCCAGTAGCCTGGACAGGGTATCCTACGAGCAGTACTTC. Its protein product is CASSLDRVSYEQYF.

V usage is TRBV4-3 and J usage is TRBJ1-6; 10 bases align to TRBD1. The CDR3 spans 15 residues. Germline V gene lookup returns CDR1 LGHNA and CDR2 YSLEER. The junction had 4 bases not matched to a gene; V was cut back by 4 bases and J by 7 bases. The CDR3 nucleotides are TGCGCCAGCAGCCGGGACAGGGGCGCCAATTCACCCCTCCACTTT. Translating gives CASSRDRGANSPLHF.

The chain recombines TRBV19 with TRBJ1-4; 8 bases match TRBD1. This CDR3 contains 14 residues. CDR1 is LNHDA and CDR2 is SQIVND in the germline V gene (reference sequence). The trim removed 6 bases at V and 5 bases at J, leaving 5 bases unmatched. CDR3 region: CASSRTGQNEKLFF. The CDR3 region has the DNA TGTGCCAGTAGCCGGACAGGGCAAAATGAAAAACTGTTTTTT.

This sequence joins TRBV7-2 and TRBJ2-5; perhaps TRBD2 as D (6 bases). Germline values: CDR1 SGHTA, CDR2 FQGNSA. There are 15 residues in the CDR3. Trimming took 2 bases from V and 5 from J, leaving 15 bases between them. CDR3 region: CASSLFVLAWETQYF. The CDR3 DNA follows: TGTGCCAGCAGCTTATTCGTACTAGCTTGGGAGACCCAGTACTTC.

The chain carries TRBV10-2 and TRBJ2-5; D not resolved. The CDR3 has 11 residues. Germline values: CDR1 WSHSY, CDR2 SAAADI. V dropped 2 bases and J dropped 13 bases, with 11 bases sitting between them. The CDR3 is CASSEGLGPYF. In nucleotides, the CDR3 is TGCGCCAGCAGTGAGGGTCTAGGACCGTACTTC.

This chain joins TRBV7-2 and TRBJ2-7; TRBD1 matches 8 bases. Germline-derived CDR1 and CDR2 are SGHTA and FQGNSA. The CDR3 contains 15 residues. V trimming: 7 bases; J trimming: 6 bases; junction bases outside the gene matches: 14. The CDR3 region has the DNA TGTGCCAGCATCGTTACCACGGCAGGGGGCTCCGAGCAGTACTTC. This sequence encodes CASIVTTAGGSEQYF.

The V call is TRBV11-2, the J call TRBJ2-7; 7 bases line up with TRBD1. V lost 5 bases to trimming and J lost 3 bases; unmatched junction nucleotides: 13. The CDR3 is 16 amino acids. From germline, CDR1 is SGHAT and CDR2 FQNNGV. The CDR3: CASSPIGGRGYYEQYF. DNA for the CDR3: TGTGCCAGCAGCCCAATCGGTGGCAGGGGGTACTACGAGCAGTACTTC.

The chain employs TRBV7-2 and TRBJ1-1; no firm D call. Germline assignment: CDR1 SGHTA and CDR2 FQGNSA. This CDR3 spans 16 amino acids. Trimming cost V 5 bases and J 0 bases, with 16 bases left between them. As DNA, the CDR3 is TGTGCCAGCAGCCCCCTCCGGACCGGACTGAACACTGAAGCTTTCTTT. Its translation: CASSPLRTGLNTEAFF.

CDR3 loop: CASSPTGSFSYEQYF. Here the CDR3 DNA reads TGTGCCAGCAGCCCTACAGGGTCGTTCTCCTACGAGCAGTACTTC. The V and J genes are TRBV9 and TRBJ2-7; a possible D gene is TRBD1 (6 bases). This CDR3 is built from 15 residues. Germline CDR1 reads SGDLS; CDR2 reads YYNGEE. V gave up 4 bases and J gave up 0 bases, with 14 bases separating them.

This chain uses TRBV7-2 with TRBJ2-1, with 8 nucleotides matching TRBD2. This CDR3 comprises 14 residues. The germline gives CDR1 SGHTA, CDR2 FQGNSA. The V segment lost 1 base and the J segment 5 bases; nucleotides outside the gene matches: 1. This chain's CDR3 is CASSLVLADNEQFF. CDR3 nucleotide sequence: TGTGCCAGCAGCTTAGTACTAGCGGACAATGAGCAGTTCTTC.

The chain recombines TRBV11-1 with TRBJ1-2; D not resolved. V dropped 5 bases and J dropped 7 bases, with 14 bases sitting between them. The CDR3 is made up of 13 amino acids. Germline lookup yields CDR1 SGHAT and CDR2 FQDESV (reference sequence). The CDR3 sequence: CASSLERLGGYTF. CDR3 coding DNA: TGTGCCAGCAGCCTAGAACGGCTGGGTGGCTACACCTTC.

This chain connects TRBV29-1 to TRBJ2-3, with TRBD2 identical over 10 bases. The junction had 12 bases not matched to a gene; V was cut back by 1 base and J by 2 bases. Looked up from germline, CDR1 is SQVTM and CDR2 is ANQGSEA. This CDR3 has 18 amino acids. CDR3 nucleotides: TGCAGCGTTGAAGCCCTGAGCGGGGGGGCCTTGGTCACAGATACGCAGTATTTT. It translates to CSVEALSGGALVTDTQYF.

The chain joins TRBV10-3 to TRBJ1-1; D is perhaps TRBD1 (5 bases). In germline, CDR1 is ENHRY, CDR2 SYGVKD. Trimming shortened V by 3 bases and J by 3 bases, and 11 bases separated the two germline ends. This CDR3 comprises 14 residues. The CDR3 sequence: CAISDREAYTEAFF. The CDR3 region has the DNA TGTGCCATCAGTGACAGGGAGGCATACACTGAAGCTTTCTTT.

The CDR3 is CASSIPLGTASNYGYTF. For the CDR3, the DNA is TGTGCCAGTAGTATACCCCTCGGGACAGCTTCAAACTATGGCTACACCTTC. J is TRBJ1-2 and V is TRBV19; 7 nucleotides line up with TRBD1. V lost 2 bases to trimming and J lost 2 bases; unmatched junction nucleotides: 11. The CDR3 is made up of 17 amino acids. Germline V gene data show CDR1 as LNHDA and CDR2 as SQIVND (reference sequence).

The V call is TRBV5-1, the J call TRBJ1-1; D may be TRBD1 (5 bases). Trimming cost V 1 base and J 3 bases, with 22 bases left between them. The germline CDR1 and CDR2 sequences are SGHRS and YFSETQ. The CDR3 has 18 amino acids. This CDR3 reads CASSLWGWGQPLYTEAFF. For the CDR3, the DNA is TGCGCCAGCAGCTTGTGGGGCTGGGGTCAGCCACTTTACACTGAAGCTTTCTTT.